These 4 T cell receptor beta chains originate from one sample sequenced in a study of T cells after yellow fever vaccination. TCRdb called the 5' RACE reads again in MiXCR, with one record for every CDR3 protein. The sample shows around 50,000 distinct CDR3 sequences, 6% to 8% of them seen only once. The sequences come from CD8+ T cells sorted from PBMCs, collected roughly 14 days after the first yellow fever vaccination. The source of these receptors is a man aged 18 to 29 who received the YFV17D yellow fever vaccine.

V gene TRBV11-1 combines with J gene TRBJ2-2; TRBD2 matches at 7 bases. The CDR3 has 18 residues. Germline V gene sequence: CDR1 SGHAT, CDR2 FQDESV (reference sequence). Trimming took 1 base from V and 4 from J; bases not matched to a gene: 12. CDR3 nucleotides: TGTGCCAGCAGCTTAGTCGGACGGCCCGGCGGGAGCACCGGGGAGCTGTTTTTT. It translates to CASSLVGRPGGSTGELFF.

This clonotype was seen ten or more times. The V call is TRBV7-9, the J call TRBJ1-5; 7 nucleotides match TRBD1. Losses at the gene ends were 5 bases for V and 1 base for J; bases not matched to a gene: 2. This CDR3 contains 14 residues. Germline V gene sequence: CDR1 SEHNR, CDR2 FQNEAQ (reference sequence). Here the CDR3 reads CASSEGQSNQPQHF. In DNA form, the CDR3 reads TGTGCCAGCAGCGAGGGACAGAGCAATCAGCCCCAGCATTTT. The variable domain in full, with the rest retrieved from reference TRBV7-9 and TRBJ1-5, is DTGVSQNPRHKITKRGQNVTFRCDPISEHNRLYWYRQTLGQGPEFLTYFQNEAQLEKSRLLSDRFSAERPKGSFSTLEIQRTEQGDSAMYLCASSEGQSNQPQHFGDGTRLSIL.

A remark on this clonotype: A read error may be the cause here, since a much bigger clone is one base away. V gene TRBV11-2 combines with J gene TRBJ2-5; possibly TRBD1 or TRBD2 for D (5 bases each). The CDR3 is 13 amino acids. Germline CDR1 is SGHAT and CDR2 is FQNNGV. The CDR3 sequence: CASSLGDGETLYF. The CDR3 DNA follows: TGTGCCAGCAGCTTGGGGGACGGAGAGACCCTGTACTTC.

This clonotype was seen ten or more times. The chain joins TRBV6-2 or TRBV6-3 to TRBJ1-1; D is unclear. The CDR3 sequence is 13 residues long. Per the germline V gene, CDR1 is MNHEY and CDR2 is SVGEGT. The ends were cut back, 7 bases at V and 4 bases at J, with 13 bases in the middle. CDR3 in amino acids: CASNSGSGTEAFF. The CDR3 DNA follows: TGTGCCAGCAACTCGGGGAGCGGCACTGAAGCTTTCTTT.